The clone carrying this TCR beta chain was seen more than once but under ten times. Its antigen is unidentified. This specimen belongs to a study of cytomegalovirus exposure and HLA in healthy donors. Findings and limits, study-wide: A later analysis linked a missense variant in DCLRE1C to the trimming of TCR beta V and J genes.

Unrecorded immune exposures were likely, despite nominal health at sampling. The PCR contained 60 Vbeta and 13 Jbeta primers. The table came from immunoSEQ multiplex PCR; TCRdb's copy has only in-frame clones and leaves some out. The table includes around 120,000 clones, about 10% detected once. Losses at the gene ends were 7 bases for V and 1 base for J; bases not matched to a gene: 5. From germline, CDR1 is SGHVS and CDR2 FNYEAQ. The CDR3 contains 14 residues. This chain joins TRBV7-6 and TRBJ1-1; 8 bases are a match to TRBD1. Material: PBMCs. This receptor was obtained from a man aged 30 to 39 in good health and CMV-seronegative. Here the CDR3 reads CASNNGQGNTEAFF. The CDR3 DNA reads TGTGCCAGCAATAATGGACAGGGGAACACTGAAGCTTTCTTT. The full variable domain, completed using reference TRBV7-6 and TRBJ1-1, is GAGVSQSPRYKVTKRGQDVALRCDPISGHVSLYWYRQALGQGPEFLTYFNYEAQQDKSGLPNDRFSAERPEGSISTLTIQRTEQRDSAMYRCASNNGQGNTEAFFGQGTRLTVV.